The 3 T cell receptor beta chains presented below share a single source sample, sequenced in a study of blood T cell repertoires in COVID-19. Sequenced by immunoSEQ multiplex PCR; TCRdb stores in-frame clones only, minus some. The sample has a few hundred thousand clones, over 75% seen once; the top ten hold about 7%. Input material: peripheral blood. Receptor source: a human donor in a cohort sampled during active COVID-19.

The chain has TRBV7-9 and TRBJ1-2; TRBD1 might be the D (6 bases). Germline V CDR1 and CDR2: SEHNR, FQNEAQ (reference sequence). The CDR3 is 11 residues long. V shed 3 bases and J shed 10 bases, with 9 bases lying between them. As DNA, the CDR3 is TGTGCCAGCAGCTTCTCAGGGGCCTACACCTTC. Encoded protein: CASSFSGAYTF.

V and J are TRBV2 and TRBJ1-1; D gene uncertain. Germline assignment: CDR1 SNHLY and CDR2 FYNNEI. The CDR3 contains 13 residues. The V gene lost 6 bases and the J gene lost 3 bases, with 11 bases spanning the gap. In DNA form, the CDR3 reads TGTGCCAGCAGCCATGACAAAGACACTGAAGCTTTCTTT. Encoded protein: CASSHDKDTEAFF.

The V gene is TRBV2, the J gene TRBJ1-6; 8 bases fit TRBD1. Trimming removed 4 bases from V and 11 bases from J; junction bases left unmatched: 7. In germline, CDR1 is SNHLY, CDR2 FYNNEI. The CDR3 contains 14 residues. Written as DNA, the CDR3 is TGTGCCAGCAGTGGACAGGGGCTGAGAGCACCCCTCCACTTT. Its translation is CASSGQGLRAPLHF.